These 18 T cell receptor beta chains share one sample of origin, sequenced in a study of blood T cell repertoires in COVID-19. Clones were sequenced by immunoSEQ multiplex PCR, and TCRdb holds only the in-frame ones, with some missing. The table shows some 50,000 clones, with 65% to 85% occurring only once. Sequencing was carried out using peripheral blood. Receptor source: a man in his fifties or sixties with active COVID-19.

This clone was recorded a few times. The V gene is TRBV9, the J gene TRBJ1-2; D call uncertain. Germline CDR1 and CDR2: SGDLS and YYNGEE. Between the trimmed V and J ends, which lost 4 bases and 3 bases, there was a span of 7 bases. The CDR3 covers 12 residues. CDR3 residues: CASSPSHYGYTF. The CDR3 DNA follows: TGTGCCAGCAGCCCCTCTCACTATGGCTACACCTTC.

The sample holds a few counts of this clone. This rearrangement joins TRBV7-2 to TRBJ2-7; 7 bases are a match to TRBD2. After removal of 2 bases from V and 2 bases from J, the junction contained 9 bases not matched to a gene. This CDR3 spans 16 amino acids. The germline V gene encodes CDR1 SGHTA and CDR2 FQGNSA. CDR3 amino acids: CASSLSKAGQPYEQYF. Written as DNA, the CDR3 is TGTGCCAGCAGCTTATCGAAAGCGGGGCAGCCCTACGAGCAGTACTTC.

This chain joins TRBV7-7 and TRBJ2-3; weak D call: TRBD1 (6 bases). The ends were cut back, 5 bases at V and 4 bases at J, with 10 bases in the middle. Germline V gene sequence: CDR1 SSHAT, CDR2 FNYEAQ (reference sequence). CDR3 length equals 13 residues. The CDR3 sequence: CASSLQGSDTQYF. Written as DNA, the CDR3 is TGTGCCAGCAGCCTACAGGGTTCAGATACGCAGTATTTT.

The chain is built from TRBV7-9 and TRBJ2-7, with 8 nucleotides matching TRBD2. V dropped 6 bases and J dropped 5; count of bases not matched to a gene: 12. The CDR3 covers 15 residues. The germline CDR1 and CDR2 sequences are SEHNR and FQNEAQ (reference sequence). The CDR3 reads CASSPRGGRIDEQYF. The DNA of the CDR3 is TGTGCCAGCAGTCCCCGGGGGGGGCGTATCGACGAGCAGTACTTC.

This chain uses TRBV28 with TRBJ2-5, with TRBD1 matching 8 bases. The CDR3 loop spans 14 amino acids. The V segment lost 6 bases and the J segment 5 bases; nucleotides outside the gene matches: 8. Germline loops: CDR1 MDHEN, CDR2 SYDVKM. CDR3 region: CASSPAGGWETQYF. CDR3 bases: TGTGCCAGCAGCCCAGCAGGGGGCTGGGAGACCCAGTACTTC.

The chain links TRBV6-5 to TRBJ1-1; 8 positions match TRBD1. This CDR3 is built from 15 residues. The ends lost 4 bases at V and 3 bases at J; junction bases unmatched: 7. Germline V CDR1 and CDR2: MNHEY, SVGAGI. This CDR3 is CASSSPQGAHTEAFF. The CDR3 DNA sequence: TGTGCCAGCAGTTCTCCCCAGGGGGCGCACACTGAAGCTTTCTTT.

This rearrangement joins TRBV9 to TRBJ2-5; 7 positions agree with TRBD1. CDR3 length: 15 amino acids. Germline loops: CDR1 SGDLS, CDR2 YYNGEE. After removal of 0 bases from V and 3 bases from J, the junction contained 5 bases not matched to a gene. CDR3 protein: CASSVEWDSKETQYF. CDR3 coding DNA: TGTGCCAGCAGCGTAGAGTGGGACAGTAAAGAGACCCAGTACTTC.

The chain links TRBV4-1 to TRBJ2-1, with 8 positions matching TRBD2. The V gene end was trimmed by 5 bases and the J gene end by 9 bases; junction bases not matched to a gene: 3. From germline, CDR1 is MGHRA and CDR2 YSYEKL. The CDR3 spans 12 residues. In DNA, the CDR3 is TGCGCCAGCAGCGGAACTAGCGGTGAGCAGTTCTTC. It yields the protein CASSGTSGEQFF.

In this sample, this clone turned up a few times. The gene calls are TRBV5-6 and TRBJ1-4; TRBD1 might be the D (5 bases). CDR3 length equals 13 residues. Looked up from germline, CDR1 is SGHDT and CDR2 is YYEEEE. Trimming cost V 2 bases and J 8 bases, with 10 bases left between them. CDR3 DNA sequence: TGTGCCAGCAGCTTTGGAGGGGCGGAAAAACTGTTTTTT. Translating gives CASSFGGAEKLFF.

V usage is TRBV4-1 and J usage is TRBJ1-4; the D gene is possibly TRBD1 (5 bases). This CDR3 region has 15 residues. V shed 3 bases and J shed 5 bases, with 13 bases lying between them. The germline V gene has CDR1 MGHRA and CDR2 YSYEKL. Here the CDR3 reads CASSQEDRRNEKLFF. The CDR3 DNA reads TGCGCCAGCAGCCAGGAAGACAGAAGAAATGAAAAACTGTTTTTT.

The V gene is TRBV5-4, the J gene TRBJ2-3; TRBD2 matches at 10 bases. CDR1 and CDR2 (germline): SGHNT, YYREEE (reference sequence). The CDR3 has 16 residues. Germline trimming cut 1 base from V and 6 bases from J; bases unmatched to any gene: 8. As DNA, the CDR3 is TGTGCCAGCAGCTTGAAACTAGCGGGGCCACACGATACGCAGTATTTT. Translating it yields CASSLKLAGPHDTQYF.

The chain employs TRBV29-1 and TRBJ1-3; D is ambiguous. This CDR3 has 13 amino acids. V lost 4 bases and J lost 3, with 10 bases in between. Per germline, CDR1 SQVTM and CDR2 ANQGSEA. CDR3 bases: TGCAGCGTTGCCCAAGAGTATGGAAACACCATATATTTT. Amino acids: CSVAQEYGNTIYF.

This clone was recorded once. The chain recombines TRBV10-2 with TRBJ2-2; a possible D gene is TRBD1 (6 bases). The length of the CDR3 is 16 residues. The germline CDR1 and CDR2 sequences are WSHSY and SAAADI. Trimming left V 6 bases short and J 5 bases short, with 19 bases between. This CDR3 reads CASSGTGTVGTGELFF. CDR3 DNA sequence: TGCGCCAGCAGCGGAACAGGGACCGTAGGGACCGGGGAGCTGTTTTTT.

The rearrangement uses TRBV10-3 and TRBJ2-5; 10 bases agree with TRBD1. Trimming cost V 7 bases and J 5 bases; bases outside gene matches: 4. This CDR3 has 13 amino acids. Germline V gene sequence: CDR1 ENHRY, CDR2 SYGVKD. In DNA, the CDR3 is TGTGCCATCAAAGGGACAGGGGATGAGACCCAGTACTTC. Translating gives CAIKGTGDETQYF.

This clone was recorded once. This sequence joins TRBV7-7 and TRBJ2-3, with D perhaps matching TRBD2 (5 bases). From germline, CDR1 is SSHAT and CDR2 FNYEAQ (reference sequence). Trimming stripped 5 bases from V and 4 bases from J, with 19 bases between. This CDR3 contains 16 residues. CDR3 sequence reads: CASSPGLIRSADTQYF. Written as DNA, the CDR3 is TGTGCCAGCAGCCCCGGACTTATTAGGTCCGCAGATACGCAGTATTTT.

The J gene is TRBJ2-7, the V gene TRBV2, with 7 bases matching TRBD1. The CDR3 runs to 12 residues. Germline V lookup: CDR1 SNHLY, CDR2 FYNNEI. The ends lost 9 bases at V and 0 bases at J; junction bases unmatched: 2. The CDR3 spells CARGTVSYEQYF. CDR3 DNA: TGTGCCAGGGGGACAGTCTCCTACGAGCAGTACTTC.

V usage is TRBV19 and J usage is TRBJ1-2; 12 bases line up with TRBD1. CDR1 and CDR2 from the germline V gene are LNHDA and SQIVND (reference sequence). J gave up 9 bases and V 5 bases, and 4 bases lay outside the gene matches. The CDR3 extends over 13 amino acids. The CDR3 DNA reads as TGTGCCAGTAGTTGGGACAGGGGGCGAAGCTACACCTTC. Protein product: CASSWDRGRSYTF.

CDR3 DNA sequence: TGTGCCAGCAGTCTCAGGTACGAGCAGTACTTC. It encodes CASSLRYEQYF. The chain links TRBV5-6 to TRBJ2-7; D is unresolved. Trimming took 5 bases from V and 4 from J, leaving 7 bases between them. Per the germline V gene, CDR1 is SGHDT and CDR2 is YYEEEE. This CDR3 spans 11 amino acids. The full variable domain, its missing parts supplied by reference TRBV5-6 and TRBJ2-7, is DAGVTQSPTHLIKTRGQQVTLRCSPKSGHDTVSWYQQALGQGPQFIFQYYEEEERQRGNFPDRFSGHQFPNYSSELNVNALLLGDSALYLCASSLRYEQYFGPGTRLTVT.